Shown below are 18 T cell receptor beta chains from a single sample sequenced in a study of blood T cell repertoires in COVID-19. This table comes from immunoSEQ multiplex PCR, and its TCRdb copy is limited to in-frame clones, with some not included. Of fewer than 65,000 clones listed, approximately 84% are singletons. The specimen sequenced was peripheral blood. Receptor source: a man in his 60s with acute or convalescent COVID-19.

J is TRBJ1-4 and V is TRBV7-9; possible D gene TRBD1, 5 bases. The V and J ends lost 0 bases and 0 bases respectively, with 11 bases between them. Germline lookup yields CDR1 SEHNR and CDR2 FQNEAQ (reference sequence). The length of the CDR3 is 17 residues. CDR3 nucleotide sequence: TGTGCCAGCAGCTTAGCAGACAGCCCTGCAACTAATGAAAAACTGTTTTTT. Translated: CASSLADSPATNEKLFF.

This chain uses TRBV6-5 with TRBJ2-7; 7 bases align to TRBD2. The CDR3 loop spans 13 amino acids. In germline, CDR1 is MNHEY, CDR2 SVGAGI. Trimming removed 5 bases from V and 6 bases from J; junction bases left unmatched: 7. CDR3 in DNA: TGTGCCAGCAGTATGGGGGGGGTCGGCGAGCAGTACTTC. It codes for CASSMGGVGEQYF.

The genes are TRBV5-1 and TRBJ1-6; D is perhaps TRBD1 (5 bases). The germline CDR1 and CDR2 sequences are SGHRS and YFSETQ. Trimming cost V 0 bases and J 11 bases, with 15 bases left between them. CDR3 length: 15 amino acids. The CDR3: CASSLEGQGGTPLHF. The CDR3 bases are TGCGCCAGCAGCTTGGAAGGGCAGGGAGGGACACCCCTCCACTTT.

The V call is TRBV2, the J call TRBJ2-7; 9 nucleotides align to TRBD1. Germline V gene lookup returns CDR1 SNHLY and CDR2 FYNNEI. The junction had 6 bases not matched to a gene; V was cut back by 4 bases and J by 8 bases. This CDR3 has 13 amino acids. CDR3 sequence reads: CASSAGQGRKQYF. The CDR3 DNA reads as TGTGCCAGCAGTGCGGGACAGGGAAGGAAGCAGTACTTC.

The rearrangement joins TRBV6-5 to TRBJ2-3; a possible D gene is TRBD1 (6 bases). V shed 2 bases and J shed 4 bases, with 10 bases lying between them. The CDR3 consists of 14 residues. The germline gives CDR1 MNHEY, CDR2 SVGAGI. The CDR3 spells CASSYNRAADTQYF. CDR3 nucleotides: TGTGCCAGCAGTTACAACAGGGCTGCAGATACGCAGTATTTT.

V gene TRBV9 combines with J gene TRBJ2-3, with no clear D. This CDR3 contains 12 residues. Trimming removed 6 bases at V and 5 bases at J, with 10 bases between. Germline CDR1 is SGDLS and CDR2 is YYNGEE. This CDR3 is CASTVSGDTQYF. For the CDR3, the DNA is TGTGCCAGCACCGTTTCGGGAGATACGCAGTATTTT.

The chain joins TRBV4-1 to TRBJ2-4; 7 bases align to TRBD2. The CDR3 is 13 amino acids. V was clipped by 1 base and J by 15 bases; unmatched bases: 9. CDR1 is MGHRA, CDR2 YSYEKL, per germline. The CDR3 protein is CASSQGGEGVRYF. DNA for the CDR3: TGCGCCAGCAGCCAAGGGGGGGAGGGTGTACGGTACTTC.

This chain joins TRBV6-5 and TRBJ1-1, with D uncertain. This CDR3 has 13 residues. Trimming shortened V by 8 bases and J by 0 bases, and 10 bases separated the two germline ends. The V gene's germline CDR1 is MNHEY and CDR2 SVGAGI. Here the CDR3 DNA reads TGTGCCAGCGGCAGAAACATGAACACTGAAGCTTTCTTT. Amino acids: CASGRNMNTEAFF.

This chain links TRBV9 with TRBJ2-1, with 8 bases identical to TRBD2. The CDR3 has 16 residues. Trimming cost V 4 bases and J 2 bases; bases outside gene matches: 8. The germline gives CDR1 SGDLS, CDR2 YYNGEE. Here the CDR3 reads CASSSDGRGAYNEQFF. The CDR3 region has the DNA TGTGCCAGCAGCTCAGACGGGCGGGGGGCCTACAATGAGCAGTTCTTC. The full variable domain, rest sourced from reference TRBV9 and TRBJ2-1, is DSGVTQTPKHLITATGQRVTLRCSPRSGDLSVYWYQQSLDQGLQFLIQYYNGEERAKGNILERFSAQQFPDLHSELNLSSLELGDSALYFCASSSDGRGAYNEQFFGPGTRLTVL.

In this sample, this clone turned up once. The chain recombines TRBV6-1 with TRBJ2-3; 10 positions match TRBD2. CDR1 is MNHNS and CDR2 is SASEGT in the germline V gene. Trimming at V came to 4 bases and at J to 4 bases, leaving 8 bases not matched to a gene. The CDR3 runs to 16 residues. Here the CDR3 reads CASSGELAGWADTQYF. CDR3 bases: TGTGCCAGCAGTGGTGAACTAGCGGGGTGGGCAGATACGCAGTATTTT.

This chain uses TRBV4-1 with TRBJ2-1; possibly TRBD2 for D (5 bases). This CDR3 contains 16 residues. Germline CDR1 and CDR2: MGHRA and YSYEKL. V dropped 3 bases and J dropped 0 bases, with 12 bases sitting between them. The CDR3 loop is CASSQNSVSSYNEQFF. CDR3 bases: TGCGCCAGCAGCCAGAATAGCGTGAGCTCCTACAATGAGCAGTTCTTC.

The chain has TRBV2 and TRBJ2-1, with a weak D call TRBD2 (7 bases). V shed 5 bases and J shed 9 bases, with 17 bases lying between them. This CDR3 is built from 14 residues. Germline CDR1 is SNHLY and CDR2 is FYNNEI. The CDR3 here is CASSPTGGQPEQFF. The CDR3 DNA sequence: TGTGCCAGCAGTCCTACGGGGGGCCAACCTGAGCAGTTCTTC.

V and J are TRBV7-7 and TRBJ2-1, with D possibly TRBD2 on 5 matching bases. Trimming removed 5 bases from V and 10 bases from J, with 15 bases in between. Germline-derived CDR1 and CDR2 are SSHAT and FNYEAQ (reference sequence). CDR3 size: 13 residues. CDR3 protein: CASSRTPQEEQFF. Here the CDR3 DNA reads TGTGCCAGCAGCCGGACTCCCCAGGAGGAGCAGTTCTTC.

This chain joins TRBV28 and TRBJ1-3; TRBD1 matches at 9 bases. This CDR3 comprises 16 residues. The V gene's germline CDR1 is MDHEN and CDR2 SYDVKM. J was trimmed by 5 bases and V by 6 bases; bases with no gene match: 11. CDR3 DNA sequence: TGTGCCAGCAGCTCCTCGGGACAGGGTCGAAGAAACACCATATATTTT. Its translation is CASSSSGQGRRNTIYF.

This clone occurred a few times. The chain uses TRBV4-2 and TRBJ1-2; D unresolved. Trimming stripped 4 bases from V and 4 bases from J, with 22 bases between. This CDR3 is built from 17 residues. Germline CDR1 and CDR2: LGHNA and YNFKEQ. CDR3 sequence: CASSRGDPQARGYGYTF. The CDR3 DNA sequence: TGTGCCAGCAGCCGAGGAGATCCCCAGGCCCGGGGCTATGGCTACACCTTC.

This sequence joins TRBV7-9 and TRBJ2-3; TRBD2 matches at 12 bases. Germline trimming cut 5 bases from V and 4 bases from J; bases unmatched to any gene: 16. This CDR3 is 19 amino acids long. Germline V gene sequence: CDR1 SEHNR, CDR2 FQNEAQ (reference sequence). DNA for the CDR3: TGTGCCAGCAGCCCCAAGAGACTAGCGGGGGCTAACGGGTCAGATACGCAGTATTTT. It codes for CASSPKRLAGANGSDTQYF.

The chain has TRBV9 and TRBJ2-2; TRBD1 agrees at 11 bases. CDR1 is SGDLS, CDR2 YYNGEE, per germline. CDR3 length: 16 residues. V lost 7 bases and J lost 3; bases outside the gene matches: 8. The CDR3 region is CASGRTGGVDTGELFF. The DNA of the CDR3 is TGTGCCAGCGGACGGACAGGGGGCGTGGACACCGGGGAGCTGTTTTTT.

V is TRBV9 and J is TRBJ2-3; maybe TRBD1 (5 bases). Trimming shortened V by 4 bases and J by 8 bases, and 17 bases separated the two germline ends. This CDR3 spans 14 amino acids. Per the germline V gene, CDR1 is SGDLS and CDR2 is YYNGEE. The CDR3 DNA follows: TGTGCCAGCAGCCCGGGCCTCTCCCAGGGTACGCAGTATTTT. This gives the protein CASSPGLSQGTQYF.